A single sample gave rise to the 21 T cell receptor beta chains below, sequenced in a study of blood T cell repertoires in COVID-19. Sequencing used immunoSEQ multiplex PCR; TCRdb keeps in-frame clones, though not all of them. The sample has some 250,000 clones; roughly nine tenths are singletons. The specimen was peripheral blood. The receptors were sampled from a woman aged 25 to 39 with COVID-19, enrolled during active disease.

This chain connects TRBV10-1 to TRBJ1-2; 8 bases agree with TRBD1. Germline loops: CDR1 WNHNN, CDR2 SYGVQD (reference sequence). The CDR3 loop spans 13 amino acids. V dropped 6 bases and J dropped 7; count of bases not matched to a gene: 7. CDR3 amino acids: CASSLDRVGGYTF. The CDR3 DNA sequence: TGCGCCAGCAGCCTGGACAGGGTGGGTGGCTACACCTTC.

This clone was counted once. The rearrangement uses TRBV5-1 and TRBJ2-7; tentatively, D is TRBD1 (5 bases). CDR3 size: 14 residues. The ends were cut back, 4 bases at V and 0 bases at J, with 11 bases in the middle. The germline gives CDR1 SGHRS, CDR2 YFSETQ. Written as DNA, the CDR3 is TGCGCCAGCAGCAACAGGACAAGCTCCTACGAGCAGTACTTC. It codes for CASSNRTSSYEQYF.

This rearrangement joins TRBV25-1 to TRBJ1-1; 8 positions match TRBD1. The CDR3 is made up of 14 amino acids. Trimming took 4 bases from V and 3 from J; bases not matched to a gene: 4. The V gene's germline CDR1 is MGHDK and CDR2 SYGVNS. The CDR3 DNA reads TGTGCCAGCAGTGCGACAGGGGAATACACTGAAGCTTTCTTT. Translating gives CASSATGEYTEAFF.

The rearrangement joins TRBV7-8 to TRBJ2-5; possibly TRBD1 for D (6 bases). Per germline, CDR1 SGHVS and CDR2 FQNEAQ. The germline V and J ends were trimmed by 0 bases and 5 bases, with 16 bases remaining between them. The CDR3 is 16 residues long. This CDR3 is CASSLARTLRGETQYF. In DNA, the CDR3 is TGTGCCAGCAGCTTAGCGCGAACCCTTAGGGGGGAGACCCAGTACTTC.

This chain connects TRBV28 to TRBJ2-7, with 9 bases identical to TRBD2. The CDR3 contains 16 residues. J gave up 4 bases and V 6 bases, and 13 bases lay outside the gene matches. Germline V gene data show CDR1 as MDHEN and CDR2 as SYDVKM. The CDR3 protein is CASRPAGPSGAYEQYF. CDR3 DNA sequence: TGTGCCAGCAGACCGGCTGGGCCTAGCGGGGCGTACGAGCAGTACTTC.

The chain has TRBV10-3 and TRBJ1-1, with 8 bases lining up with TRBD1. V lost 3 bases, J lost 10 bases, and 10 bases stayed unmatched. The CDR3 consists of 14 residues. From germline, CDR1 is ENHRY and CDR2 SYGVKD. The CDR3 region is CAISEQTGAITAFF. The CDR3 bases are TGTGCCATCAGTGAACAGACAGGGGCTATTACAGCTTTCTTT.

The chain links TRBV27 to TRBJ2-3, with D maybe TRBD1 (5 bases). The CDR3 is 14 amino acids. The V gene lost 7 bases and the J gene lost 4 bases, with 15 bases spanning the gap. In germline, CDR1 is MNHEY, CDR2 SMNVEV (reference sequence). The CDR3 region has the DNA TGTGCCAGCACCACCCTCTGGGGCGCAGATACGCAGTATTTT. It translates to CASTTLWGADTQYF.

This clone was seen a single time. In DNA form, the CDR3 reads TGTGCCAGCAGCTTGACAGGCGGCCTCCCGGATACGCAGTATTTT. It is translated as CASSLTGGLPDTQYF. The V gene is TRBV5-6, the J gene TRBJ2-3, with D possibly TRBD1 on 5 matching bases. The CDR3 totals 15 residues. Trimming removed 1 base from V and 6 bases from J, with 15 bases in between. In germline, CDR1 is SGHDT, CDR2 YYEEEE.

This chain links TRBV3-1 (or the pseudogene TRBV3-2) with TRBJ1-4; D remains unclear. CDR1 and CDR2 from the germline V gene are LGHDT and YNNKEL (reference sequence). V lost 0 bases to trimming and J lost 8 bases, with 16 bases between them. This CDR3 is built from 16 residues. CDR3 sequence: CASSQEWRAQREKLFF. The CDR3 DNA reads TGTGCCAGCAGCCAAGAATGGAGGGCGCAAAGGGAAAAACTGTTTTTT.

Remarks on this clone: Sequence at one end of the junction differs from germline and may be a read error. The CDR3 DNA sequence: TGTGCCAGCAGCTTGGGACGGGTTAGCCATCAGCCCCAGCATTTT. Amino acids: CASSLGRVSHQPQHF. The rearrangement joins TRBV5-6 to TRBJ1-5; no firm D call. The CDR3 contains 15 residues. CDR1 is SGHDT and CDR2 is YYEEEE in the germline V gene.

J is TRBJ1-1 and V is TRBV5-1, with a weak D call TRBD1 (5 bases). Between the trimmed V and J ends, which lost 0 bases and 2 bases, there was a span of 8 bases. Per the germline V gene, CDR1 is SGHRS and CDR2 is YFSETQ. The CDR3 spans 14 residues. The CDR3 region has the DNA TGCGCCAGCAGCTTGGAGGGGATCAACACTGAAGCTTTCTTT. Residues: CASSLEGINTEAFF.

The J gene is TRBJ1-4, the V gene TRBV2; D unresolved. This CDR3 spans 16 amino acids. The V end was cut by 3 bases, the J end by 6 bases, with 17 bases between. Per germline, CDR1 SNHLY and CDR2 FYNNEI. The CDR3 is CASSDGVRARDEKLFF. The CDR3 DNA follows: TGTGCCAGCAGTGATGGAGTGAGGGCGCGGGATGAAAAACTGTTTTTT.

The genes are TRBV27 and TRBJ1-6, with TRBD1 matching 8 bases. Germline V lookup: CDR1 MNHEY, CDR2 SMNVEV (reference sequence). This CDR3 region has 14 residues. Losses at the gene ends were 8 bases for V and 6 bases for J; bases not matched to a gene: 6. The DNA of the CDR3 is TGTGCCAGCGATGTTACAGGGGGTAATTCACCCCTCCACTTT. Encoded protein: CASDVTGGNSPLHF.

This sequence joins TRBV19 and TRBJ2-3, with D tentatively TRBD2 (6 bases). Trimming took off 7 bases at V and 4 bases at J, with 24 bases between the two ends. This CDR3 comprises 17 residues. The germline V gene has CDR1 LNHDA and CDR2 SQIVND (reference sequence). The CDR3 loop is CASTPEGPLRGSDTQYF. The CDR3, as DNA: TGTGCCAGTACCCCGGAGGGACCACTGAGGGGTTCAGATACGCAGTATTTT.

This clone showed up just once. For the CDR3, the DNA is TGTGCCAGCCGGGCTAGCGGGGTGGCAGATACGCAGTATTTT. This gives the protein CASRASGVADTQYF. The V and J genes are TRBV6-5 and TRBJ2-3, with 9 bases identical to TRBD2. This CDR3 contains 14 residues. From germline, CDR1 is MNHEY and CDR2 SVGAGI. J lost 4 bases, V lost 8 bases, and 7 bases had no gene match.

Here the CDR3 reads CASSIVAAGNTEAFF. The CDR3 DNA reads as TGTGCCAGTAGTATAGTAGCAGCTGGGAACACTGAAGCTTTCTTT. The chain combines TRBV19 with TRBJ1-1; D is unresolved. Trimming left V 1 base short and J 1 base short, with 10 bases between. Germline CDR1 and CDR2: LNHDA and SQIVND (reference sequence). The CDR3 covers 15 residues.

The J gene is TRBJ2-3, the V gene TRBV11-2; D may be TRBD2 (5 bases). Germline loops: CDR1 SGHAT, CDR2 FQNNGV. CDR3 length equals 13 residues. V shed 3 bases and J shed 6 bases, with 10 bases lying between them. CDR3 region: CASSFRRGDTQYF. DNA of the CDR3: TGTGCCAGCAGCTTTCGCAGAGGGGATACGCAGTATTTT.

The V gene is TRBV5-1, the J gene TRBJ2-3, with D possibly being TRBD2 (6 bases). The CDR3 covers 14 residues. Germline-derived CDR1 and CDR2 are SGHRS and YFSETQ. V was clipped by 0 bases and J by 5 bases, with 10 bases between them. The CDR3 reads CASSLVQGGDTQYF. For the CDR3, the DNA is TGCGCCAGCAGCTTGGTTCAGGGAGGAGATACGCAGTATTTT.

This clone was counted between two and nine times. The CDR3 region has the DNA TGTGCCTGGAGCGAAGGCACAGGCTCTGGAAACACCATATATTTT. As protein: CAWSEGTGSGNTIYF. The V and J genes are TRBV30 and TRBJ1-3; possible D gene TRBD1, 5 bases. The CDR3 contains 15 residues. The germline V gene has CDR1 GTSNPN and CDR2 SVGIG (reference sequence). V shed 3 bases and J shed 0 bases, with 12 bases lying between them.

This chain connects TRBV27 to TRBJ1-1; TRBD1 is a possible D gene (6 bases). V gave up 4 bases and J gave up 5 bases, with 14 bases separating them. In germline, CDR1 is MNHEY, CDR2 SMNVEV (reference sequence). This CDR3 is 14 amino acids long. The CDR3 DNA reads TGTGCCAGCAGTTGGGAGGGGGGGTATACTGAAGCTTTCTTT. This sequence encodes CASSWEGGYTEAFF.

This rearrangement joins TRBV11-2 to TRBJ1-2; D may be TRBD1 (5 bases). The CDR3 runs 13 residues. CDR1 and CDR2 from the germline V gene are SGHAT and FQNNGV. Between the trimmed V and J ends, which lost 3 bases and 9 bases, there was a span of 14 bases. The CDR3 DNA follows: TGTGCCAGCAGCTTCGGAACAGGTGGGAGCTACACCTTC. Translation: CASSFGTGGSYTF.